Listed below are T cell receptor beta chains from one sample, sequenced in a study of blood T cell repertoires in COVID-19. Here immunoSEQ multiplex PCR was the method, and the copy in TCRdb shows in-frame clones only, minus some. Among 250,000 to 350,000 clones, roughly 87% were seen once, and the ten largest hold approximately 5%. The source material was PBMCs or T cells enriched from blood (not recorded which). Receptors originate from a woman aged 30 to 39 who had recovered from COVID-19. Both conserved end residues are trimmed from each CDR3.

J gene,CDR3 length,V gene,CDR3 protein
TRBJ2-1,13,TRBV7-9,ASSPGGLAIDEQF
TRBJ2-3,14,TRBV7-9,ASSSTLSGVTDTQY
TRBJ2-2,16,TRBV5-1,ASSSLPNSGANTGELF
TRBJ2-1,14,TRBV19,ASSIDRGSSYNEQF
TRBJ2-7,14,TRBV6-5,ASSLTLSGQGAEQY
TRBJ1-2,12,TRBV14,ASSQEVGGGRYT
TRBJ1-5,13,TRBV6-6,ASSRRVLSNQPQH
TRBJ1-1,14,TRBV18,ASSPSGQGEGAEAF
TRBJ1-2,13,TRBV10-3,AISDGRGRGNGYT
TRBJ2-2,13,TRBV5-8,ASSLVQGNTGELF
TRBJ1-4,13,TRBV24-1,ATSDSAGPNEKLF
TRBJ1-4,11,TRBV6-5,ASSWQVYEKLF
TRBJ1-1,10,TRBV28,ASSYRVTEAF
TRBJ1-1,13,TRBV10-3,AISESINRNTEAF
TRBJ2-3,13,TRBV7-8,ASSALSGGADTQY
TRBJ2-5,14,TRBV7-9,ASSPGTTNVLETQY